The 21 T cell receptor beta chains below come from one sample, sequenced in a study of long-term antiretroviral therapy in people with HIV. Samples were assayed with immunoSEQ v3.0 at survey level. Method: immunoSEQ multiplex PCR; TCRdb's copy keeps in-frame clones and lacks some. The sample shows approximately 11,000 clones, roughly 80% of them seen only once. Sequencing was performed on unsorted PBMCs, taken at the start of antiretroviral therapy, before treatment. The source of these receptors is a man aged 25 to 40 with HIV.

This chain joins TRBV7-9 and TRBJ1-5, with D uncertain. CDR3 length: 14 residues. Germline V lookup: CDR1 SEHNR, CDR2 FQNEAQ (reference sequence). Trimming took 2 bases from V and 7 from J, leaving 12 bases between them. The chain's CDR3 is CASSLNTQGQPQHF. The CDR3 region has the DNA TGTGCCAGCAGCTTAAACACTCAAGGGCAGCCCCAGCATTTT.

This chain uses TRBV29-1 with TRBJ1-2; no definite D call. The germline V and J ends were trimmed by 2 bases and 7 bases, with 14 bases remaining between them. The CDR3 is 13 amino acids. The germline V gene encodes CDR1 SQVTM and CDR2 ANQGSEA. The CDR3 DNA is TGCAGCGTTGAAAAGGGAACTAGAGGTGGCTACACCTTC. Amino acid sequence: CSVEKGTRGGYTF.

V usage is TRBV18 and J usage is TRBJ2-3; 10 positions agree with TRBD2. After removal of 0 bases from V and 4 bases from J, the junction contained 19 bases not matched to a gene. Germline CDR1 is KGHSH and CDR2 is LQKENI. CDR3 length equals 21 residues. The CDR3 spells CASSPPNPPQRGGRGADTQYF. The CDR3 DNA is TGTGCCAGCTCACCACCGAATCCCCCCCAGCGGGGGGGCCGTGGAGCAGATACGCAGTATTTT.

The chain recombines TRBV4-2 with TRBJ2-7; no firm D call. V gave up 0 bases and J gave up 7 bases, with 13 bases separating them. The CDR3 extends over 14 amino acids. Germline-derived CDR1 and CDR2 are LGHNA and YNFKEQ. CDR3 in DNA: TGTGCCAGCAGCCAAGACCTCGACTGGGGTGAGCAGTACTTC. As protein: CASSQDLDWGEQYF.

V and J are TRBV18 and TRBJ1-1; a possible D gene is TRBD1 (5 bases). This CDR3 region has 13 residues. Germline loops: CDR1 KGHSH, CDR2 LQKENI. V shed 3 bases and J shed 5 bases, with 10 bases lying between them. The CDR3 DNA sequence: TGTGCCAGCTCACCCACCGAGGGGACTGAAGCTTTCTTT. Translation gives CASSPTEGTEAFF.

CDR3 region: CASSQDQEENTEAFF. DNA of the CDR3: TGCGCCAGCAGCCAAGACCAGGAGGAGAACACTGAAGCTTTCTTT. The J gene is TRBJ1-1, the V gene TRBV4-3; no reliable D call. CDR3 size: 15 residues. Between the trimmed V and J ends, which lost 0 bases and 1 base, there was a span of 9 bases. Germline loops: CDR1 LGHNA, CDR2 YSLEER.

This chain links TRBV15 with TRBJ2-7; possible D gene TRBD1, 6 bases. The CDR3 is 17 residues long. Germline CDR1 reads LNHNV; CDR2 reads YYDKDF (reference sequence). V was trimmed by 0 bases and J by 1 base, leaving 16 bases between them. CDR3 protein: CATSREPGQTSSYEQYF. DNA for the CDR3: TGTGCCACCAGCAGAGAACCCGGACAGACATCTTCCTACGAGCAGTACTTC.

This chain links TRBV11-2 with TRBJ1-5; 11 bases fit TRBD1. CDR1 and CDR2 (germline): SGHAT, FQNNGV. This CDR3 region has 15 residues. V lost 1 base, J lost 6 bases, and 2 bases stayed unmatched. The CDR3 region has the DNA TGTGCCAGCAGCTTAGGGACAGGGGGCGTTCAGCCCCAGCATTTT. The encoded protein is CASSLGTGGVQPQHF.

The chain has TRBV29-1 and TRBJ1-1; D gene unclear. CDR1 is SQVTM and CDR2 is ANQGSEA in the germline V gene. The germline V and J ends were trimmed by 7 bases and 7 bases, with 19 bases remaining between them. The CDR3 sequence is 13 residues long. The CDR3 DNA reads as TGCAGCGCCAAAGGTCCGGCTTCTATTGAAGCTTTCTTT. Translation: CSAKGPASIEAFF.

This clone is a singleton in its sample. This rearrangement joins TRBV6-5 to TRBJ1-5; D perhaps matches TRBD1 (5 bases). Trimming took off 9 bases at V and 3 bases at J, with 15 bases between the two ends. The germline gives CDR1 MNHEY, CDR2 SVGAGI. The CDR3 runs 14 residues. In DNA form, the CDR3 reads TGTGCCAGTGGGGGTGGCAGCGCCAATCAGCCCCAGCATTTT. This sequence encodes CASGGGSANQPQHF.

The CDR3 DNA follows: TGTGCCACCAGACCTGAGGTGTCTGGAAACACCATATATTTT. Translated: CATRPEVSGNTIYF. J is TRBJ1-3 and V is TRBV15; D ambiguous. Deletions cut 6 bases from V and 1 base from J, with 10 bases between. CDR3 size: 14 residues. Germline V CDR1 and CDR2: LNHNV, YYDKDF (reference sequence).

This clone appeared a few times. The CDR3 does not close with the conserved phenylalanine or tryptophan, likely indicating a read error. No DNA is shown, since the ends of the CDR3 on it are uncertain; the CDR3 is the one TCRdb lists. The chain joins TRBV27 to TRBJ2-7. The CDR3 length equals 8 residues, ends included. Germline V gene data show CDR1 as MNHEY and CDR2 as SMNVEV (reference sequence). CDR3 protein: CASSLPPS.

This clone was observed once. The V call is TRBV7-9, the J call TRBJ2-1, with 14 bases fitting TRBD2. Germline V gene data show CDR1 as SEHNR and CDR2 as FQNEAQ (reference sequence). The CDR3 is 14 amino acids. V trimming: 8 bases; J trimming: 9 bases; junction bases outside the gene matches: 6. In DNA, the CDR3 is TGTGCCAGCCGGGGACTAGCGGGAGCGGGTGAGCAGTTCTTC. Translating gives CASRGLAGAGEQFF.

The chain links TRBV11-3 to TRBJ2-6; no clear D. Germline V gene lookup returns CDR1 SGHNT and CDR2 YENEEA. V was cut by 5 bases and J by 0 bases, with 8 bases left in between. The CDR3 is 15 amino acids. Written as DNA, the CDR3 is TGTGCCAGCAGCCCGGGCCCCTCTGGGGCCAACGTCCTGACTTTC. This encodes CASSPGPSGANVLTF.

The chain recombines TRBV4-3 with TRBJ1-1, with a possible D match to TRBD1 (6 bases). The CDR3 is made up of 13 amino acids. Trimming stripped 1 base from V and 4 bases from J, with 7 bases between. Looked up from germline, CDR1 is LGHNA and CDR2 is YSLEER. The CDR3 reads CASSQVRGTEAFF. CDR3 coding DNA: TGCGCCAGCAGCCAAGTCAGGGGCACTGAAGCTTTCTTT.

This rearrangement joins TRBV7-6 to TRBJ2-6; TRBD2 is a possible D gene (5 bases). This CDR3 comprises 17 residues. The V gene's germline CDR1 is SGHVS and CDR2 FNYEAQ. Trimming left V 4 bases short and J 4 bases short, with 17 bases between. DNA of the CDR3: TGTGCCAGCAGCTCGTCCGCGGAGGCACGGGGGGCCAACGTCCTGACTTTC. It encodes CASSSSAEARGANVLTF. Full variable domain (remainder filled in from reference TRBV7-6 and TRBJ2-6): GAGVSQSPRYKVTKRGQDVALRCDPISGHVSLYWYRQALGQGPEFLTYFNYEAQQDKSGLPNDRFSAERPEGSISTLTIQRTEQRDSAMYRCASSSSAEARGANVLTFGAGSRLTVL.

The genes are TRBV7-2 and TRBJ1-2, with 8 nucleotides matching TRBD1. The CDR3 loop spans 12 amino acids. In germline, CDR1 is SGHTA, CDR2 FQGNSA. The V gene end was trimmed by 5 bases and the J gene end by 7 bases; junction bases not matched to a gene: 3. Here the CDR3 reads CASSLGQAGYTF. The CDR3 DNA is TGTGCCAGCAGCCTGGGACAGGCTGGCTACACCTTC. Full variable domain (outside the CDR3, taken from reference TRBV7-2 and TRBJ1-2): GAGVSQSPSNKVTEKGKDVELRCDPISGHTALYWYRQSLGQGLEFLIYFQGNSAPDKSGLPSDRFSAERTGGSVSTLTIQRTQQEDSAVYLCASSLGQAGYTFGSGTRLTVV.

In DNA, the CDR3 is TGTGCCAGCAGGACACTTCATTACAATGAGCAGTTCTTC. Translation gives CASRTLHYNEQFF. This chain links TRBV6-1 with TRBJ2-1; the D is unclear. This CDR3 comprises 13 residues. Between the trimmed V and J ends, which lost 6 bases and 4 bases, there was a span of 10 bases. Germline assignment: CDR1 MNHNS and CDR2 SASEGT.

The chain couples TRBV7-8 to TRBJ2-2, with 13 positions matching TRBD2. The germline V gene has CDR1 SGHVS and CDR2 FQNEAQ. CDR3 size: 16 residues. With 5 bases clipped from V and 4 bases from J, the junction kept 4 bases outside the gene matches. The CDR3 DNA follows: TGTGCCAGCAGCCCGCGGACTAGCGGGGGCACCGGGGAGCTGTTTTTT. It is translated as CASSPRTSGGTGELFF.

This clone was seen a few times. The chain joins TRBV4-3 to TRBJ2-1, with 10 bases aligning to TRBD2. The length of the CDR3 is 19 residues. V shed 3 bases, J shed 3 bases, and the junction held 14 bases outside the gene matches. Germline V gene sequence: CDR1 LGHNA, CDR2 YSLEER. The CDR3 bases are TGCGCCAGCAGCCAGGGGGGCAGTAGCGGGAGGTTAGACTACAATGAGCAGTTCTTC. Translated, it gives CASSQGGSSGRLDYNEQFF.

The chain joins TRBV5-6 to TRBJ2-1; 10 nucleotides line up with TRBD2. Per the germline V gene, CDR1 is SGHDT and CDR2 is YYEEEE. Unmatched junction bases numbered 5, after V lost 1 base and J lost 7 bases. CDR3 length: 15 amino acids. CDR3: CASSLKLAGKNEQFF. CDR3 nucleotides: TGTGCCAGCAGCTTGAAACTAGCGGGAAAGAATGAGCAGTTCTTC.